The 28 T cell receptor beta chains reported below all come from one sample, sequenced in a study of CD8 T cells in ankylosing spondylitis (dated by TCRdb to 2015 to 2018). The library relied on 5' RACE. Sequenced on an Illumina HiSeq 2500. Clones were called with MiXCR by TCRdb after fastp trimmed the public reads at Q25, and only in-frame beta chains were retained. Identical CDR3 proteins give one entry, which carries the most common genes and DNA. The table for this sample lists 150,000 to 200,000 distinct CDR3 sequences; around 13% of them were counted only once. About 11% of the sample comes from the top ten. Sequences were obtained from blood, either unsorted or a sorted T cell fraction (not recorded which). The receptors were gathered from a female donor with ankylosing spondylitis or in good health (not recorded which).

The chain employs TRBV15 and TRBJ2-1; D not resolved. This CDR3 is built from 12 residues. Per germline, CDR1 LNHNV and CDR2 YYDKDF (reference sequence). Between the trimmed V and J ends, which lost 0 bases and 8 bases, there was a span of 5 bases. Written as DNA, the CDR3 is TGTGCCACCAGCAGAGATAGCTATGAGCAGTTCTTC. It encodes CATSRDSYEQFF.

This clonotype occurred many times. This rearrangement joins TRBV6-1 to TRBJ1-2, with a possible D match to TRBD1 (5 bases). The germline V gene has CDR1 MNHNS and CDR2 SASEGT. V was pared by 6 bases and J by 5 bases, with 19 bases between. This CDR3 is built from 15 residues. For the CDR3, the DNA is TGTGCCAGCAGACTTTCAGACAGTAGAGTTTATGGCTACACCTTC. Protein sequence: CASRLSDSRVYGYTF.

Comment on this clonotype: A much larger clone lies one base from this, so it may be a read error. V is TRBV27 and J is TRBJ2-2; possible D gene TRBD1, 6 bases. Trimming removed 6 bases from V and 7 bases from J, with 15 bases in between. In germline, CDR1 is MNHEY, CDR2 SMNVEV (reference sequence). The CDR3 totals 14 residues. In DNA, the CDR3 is TGTGCCAGCAGGAGGGGGTTTGACATCGGGGAGCTGTTTTTT. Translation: CASRRGFDIGELFF.

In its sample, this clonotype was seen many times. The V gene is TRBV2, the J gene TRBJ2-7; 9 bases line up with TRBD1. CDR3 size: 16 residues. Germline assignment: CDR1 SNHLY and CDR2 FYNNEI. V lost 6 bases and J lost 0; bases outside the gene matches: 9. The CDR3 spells CASRLNRGQFSYEQYF. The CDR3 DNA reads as TGTGCCAGCAGGTTAAACAGGGGGCAATTCTCCTACGAGCAGTACTTC.

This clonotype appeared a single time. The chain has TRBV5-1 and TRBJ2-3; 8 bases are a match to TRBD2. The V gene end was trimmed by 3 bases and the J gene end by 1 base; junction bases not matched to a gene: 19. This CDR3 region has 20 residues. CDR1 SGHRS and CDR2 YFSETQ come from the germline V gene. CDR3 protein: CASSSFPAGVPDIGTDTQYF. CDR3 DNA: TGCGCCAGCAGCTCCTTCCCAGCGGGGGTCCCGGACATAGGCACAGATACGCAGTATTTT.

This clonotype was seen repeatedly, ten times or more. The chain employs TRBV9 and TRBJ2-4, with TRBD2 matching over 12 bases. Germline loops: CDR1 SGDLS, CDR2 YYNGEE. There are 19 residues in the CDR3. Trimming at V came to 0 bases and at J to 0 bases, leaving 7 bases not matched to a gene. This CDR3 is CASSVGLAGGMIAKNIQYF. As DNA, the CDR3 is TGTGCCAGCAGCGTAGGGCTAGCGGGAGGGATGATAGCCAAAAACATTCAGTACTTC.

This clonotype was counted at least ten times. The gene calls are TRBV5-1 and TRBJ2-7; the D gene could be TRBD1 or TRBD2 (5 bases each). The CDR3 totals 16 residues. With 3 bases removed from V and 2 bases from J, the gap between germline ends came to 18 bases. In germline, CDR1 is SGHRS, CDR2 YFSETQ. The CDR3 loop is CASSSSKGPGPYEQYF. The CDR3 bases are TGCGCCAGCAGCTCCTCTAAGGGCCCGGGGCCCTACGAGCAGTACTTC.

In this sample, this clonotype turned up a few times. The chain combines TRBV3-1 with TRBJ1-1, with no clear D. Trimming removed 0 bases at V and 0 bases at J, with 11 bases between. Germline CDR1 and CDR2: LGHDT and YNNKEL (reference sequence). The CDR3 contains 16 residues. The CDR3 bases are TGTGCCAGCAGCCAAGATTCGTTCAGCATGAACACTGAAGCTTTCTTT. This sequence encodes CASSQDSFSMNTEAFF.

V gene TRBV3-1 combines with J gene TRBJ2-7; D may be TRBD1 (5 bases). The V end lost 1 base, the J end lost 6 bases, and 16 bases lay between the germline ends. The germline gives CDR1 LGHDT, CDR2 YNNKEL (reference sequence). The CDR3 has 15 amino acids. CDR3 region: CASSQVKNRYSEQYF. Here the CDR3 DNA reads TGTGCCAGCAGCCAAGTTAAGAACAGGTATTCCGAGCAGTACTTC.

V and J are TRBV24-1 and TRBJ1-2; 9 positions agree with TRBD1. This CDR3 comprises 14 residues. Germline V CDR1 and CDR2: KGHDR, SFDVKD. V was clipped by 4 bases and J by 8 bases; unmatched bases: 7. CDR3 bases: TGTGCCACCAGTGAGACCGGGACAGGGCTCGGCTACACCTTC. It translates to CATSETGTGLGYTF.

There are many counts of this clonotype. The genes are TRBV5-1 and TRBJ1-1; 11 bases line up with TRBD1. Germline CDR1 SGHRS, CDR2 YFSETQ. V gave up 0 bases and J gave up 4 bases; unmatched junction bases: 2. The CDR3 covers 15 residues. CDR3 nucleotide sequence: TGCGCCAGCAGCTTGGCTGGGACAGGGGGCACTGAAGCTTTCTTT. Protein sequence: CASSLAGTGGTEAFF.

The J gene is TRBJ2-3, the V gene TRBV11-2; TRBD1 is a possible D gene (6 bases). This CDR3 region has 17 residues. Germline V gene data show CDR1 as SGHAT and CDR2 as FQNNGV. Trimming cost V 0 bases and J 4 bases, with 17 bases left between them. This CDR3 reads CASSLDGRPTGPDTQYF. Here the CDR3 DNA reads TGTGCCAGCAGCTTAGACGGCAGGCCGACAGGCCCAGATACGCAGTATTTT. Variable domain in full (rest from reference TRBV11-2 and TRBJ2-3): EAGVAQSPRYKIIEKRQSVAFWCNPISGHATLYWYQQILGQGPKLLIQFQNNGVVDDSQLPKDRFSAERLKGVDSTLKIQPAKLEDSAVYLCASSLDGRPTGPDTQYFGPGTRLTVL.

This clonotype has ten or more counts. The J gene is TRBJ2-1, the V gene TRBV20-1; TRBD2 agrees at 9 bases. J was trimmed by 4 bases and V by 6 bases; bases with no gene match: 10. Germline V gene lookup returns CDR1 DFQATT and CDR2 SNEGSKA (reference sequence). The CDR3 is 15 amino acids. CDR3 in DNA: TGCAGTGCCAGGGCCCAGCGGGAGGCATACAATGAGCAGTTCTTC. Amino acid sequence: CSARAQREAYNEQFF.

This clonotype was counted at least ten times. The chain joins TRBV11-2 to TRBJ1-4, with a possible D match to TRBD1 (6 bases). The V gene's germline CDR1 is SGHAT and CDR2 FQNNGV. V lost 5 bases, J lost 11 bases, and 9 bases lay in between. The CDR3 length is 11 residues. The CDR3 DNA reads TGTGCCAGCAGCCAGAGGGGGAAACTGTTTTTT. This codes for CASSQRGKLFF.

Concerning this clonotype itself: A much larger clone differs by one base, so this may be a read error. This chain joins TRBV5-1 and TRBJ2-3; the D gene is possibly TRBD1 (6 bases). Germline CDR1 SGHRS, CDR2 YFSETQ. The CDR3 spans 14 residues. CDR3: CASSPGTSTDTQNF. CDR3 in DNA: TGCGCCAGCAGCCCTGGGACAAGCACAGATACGCAGAATTTT. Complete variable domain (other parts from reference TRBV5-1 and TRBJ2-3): KAGVTQTPRYLIKTRGQQVTLSCSPISGHRSVSWYQQTPGQGLQFLFEYFSETQRNKGNFPGRFSGRQFSNSRSEMNVSTLELGDSALYLCASSPGTSTDTQNFGPGTRLTVL.

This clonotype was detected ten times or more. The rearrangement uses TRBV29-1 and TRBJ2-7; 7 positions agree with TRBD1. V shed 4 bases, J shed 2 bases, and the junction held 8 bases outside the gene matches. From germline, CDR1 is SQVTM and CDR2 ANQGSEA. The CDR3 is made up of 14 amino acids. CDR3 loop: CSVGRQGRTYEQYF. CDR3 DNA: TGCAGCGTTGGACGACAGGGAAGGACCTACGAGCAGTACTTC.

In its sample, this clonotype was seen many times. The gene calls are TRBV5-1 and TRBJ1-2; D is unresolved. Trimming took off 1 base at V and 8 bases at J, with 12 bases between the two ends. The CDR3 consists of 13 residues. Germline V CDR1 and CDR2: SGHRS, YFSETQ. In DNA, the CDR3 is TGCGCCAGCAGCTTGACCCAGGCCGACGGCTACACCTTC. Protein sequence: CASSLTQADGYTF.

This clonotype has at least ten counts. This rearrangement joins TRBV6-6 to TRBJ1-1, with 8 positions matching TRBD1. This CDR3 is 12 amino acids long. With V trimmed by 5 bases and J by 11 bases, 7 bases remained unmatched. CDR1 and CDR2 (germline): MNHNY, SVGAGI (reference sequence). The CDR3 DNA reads TGTGCCAGCAGTGGGACAGGCAGGGAGGCTTTCTTT. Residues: CASSGTGREAFF.

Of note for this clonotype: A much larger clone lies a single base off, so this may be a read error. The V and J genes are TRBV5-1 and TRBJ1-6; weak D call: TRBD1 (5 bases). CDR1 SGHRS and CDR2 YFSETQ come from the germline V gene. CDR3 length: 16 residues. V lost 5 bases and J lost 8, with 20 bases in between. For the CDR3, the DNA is TGCGCCAGCAGTAGCCGGGGACTCAGCGCGCATTCACCCCTCCACTTT. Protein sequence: CASSSRGLSAHSPLHF.

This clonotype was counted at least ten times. The CDR3 here is CASSRTPVTGSPFF. CDR3 bases: TGTGCCAGCAGCCGTACCCCTGTTACAGGGAGTCCTTTCTTT. The J gene is TRBJ1-1, the V gene TRBV3-1; TRBD1 is a possible D gene (6 bases). The CDR3 runs to 14 residues. Per germline, CDR1 LGHDT and CDR2 YNNKEL (reference sequence). V shed 4 bases and J shed 12 bases, with 21 bases lying between them. The complete variable domain, with remaining parts taken from reference TRBV3-1 and TRBJ1-1, reads DTAVSQTPKYLVTQMGNDKSIKCEQNLGHDTMYWYKQDSKKFLKIMFSYNNKELIINETVPNRFSPKSPDKAHLNLHINSLELGDSAVYFCASSRTPVTGSPFFGQGTRLTVV.

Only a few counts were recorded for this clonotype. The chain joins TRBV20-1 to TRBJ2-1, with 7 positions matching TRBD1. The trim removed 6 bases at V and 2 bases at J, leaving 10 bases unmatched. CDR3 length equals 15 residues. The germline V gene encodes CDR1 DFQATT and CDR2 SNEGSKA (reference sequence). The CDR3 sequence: CSAKRRDSPYNEQFF. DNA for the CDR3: TGCAGTGCCAAACGCCGGGACAGTCCCTACAATGAGCAGTTCTTC.

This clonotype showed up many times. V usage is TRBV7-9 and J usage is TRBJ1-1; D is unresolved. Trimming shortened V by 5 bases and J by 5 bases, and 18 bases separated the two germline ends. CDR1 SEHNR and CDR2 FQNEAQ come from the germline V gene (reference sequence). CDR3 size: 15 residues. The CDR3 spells CASSPLAGPRTEAFF. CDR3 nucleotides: TGTGCCAGCAGCCCTTTGGCGGGCCCAAGGACTGAAGCTTTCTTT. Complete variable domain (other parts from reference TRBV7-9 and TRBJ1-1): DTGVSQNPRHKITKRGQNVTFRCDPISEHNRLYWYRQTLGQGPEFLTYFQNEAQLEKSRLLSDRFSAERPKGSFSTLEIQRTEQGDSAMYLCASSPLAGPRTEAFFGQGTRLTVV.

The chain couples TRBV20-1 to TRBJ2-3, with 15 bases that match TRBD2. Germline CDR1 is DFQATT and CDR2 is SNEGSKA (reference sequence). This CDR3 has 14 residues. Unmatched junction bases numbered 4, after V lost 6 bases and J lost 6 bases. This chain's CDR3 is CSAGGTSGRDTQYF. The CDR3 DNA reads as TGCAGTGCCGGCGGGACTAGCGGGAGGGATACGCAGTATTTT.

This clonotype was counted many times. The CDR3 DNA sequence: TGTGCCAGCAGTTTAGGAATACCGGGCGAAAAACTGTTTTTT. Translating it yields CASSLGIPGEKLFF. This rearrangement joins TRBV12-3 or TRBV12-4 to TRBJ1-4; D ambiguous. The CDR3 has 14 residues. V was clipped by 1 base and J by 8 bases, with 11 bases between them.

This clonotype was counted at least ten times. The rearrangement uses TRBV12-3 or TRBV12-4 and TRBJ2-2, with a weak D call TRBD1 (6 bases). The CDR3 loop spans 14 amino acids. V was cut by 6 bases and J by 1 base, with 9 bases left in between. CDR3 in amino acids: CASRIQGNTGELFF. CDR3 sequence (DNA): TGTGCCAGCAGAATACAGGGGAACACCGGGGAGCTGTTTTTT.

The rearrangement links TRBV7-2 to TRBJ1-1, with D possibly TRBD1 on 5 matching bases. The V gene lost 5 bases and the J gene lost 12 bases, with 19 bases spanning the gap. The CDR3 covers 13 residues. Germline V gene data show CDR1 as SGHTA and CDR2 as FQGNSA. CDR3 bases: TGTGCCAGCAGCCAAGAGACAGTGGAGGCGACTTTCTTT. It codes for CASSQETVEATFF.

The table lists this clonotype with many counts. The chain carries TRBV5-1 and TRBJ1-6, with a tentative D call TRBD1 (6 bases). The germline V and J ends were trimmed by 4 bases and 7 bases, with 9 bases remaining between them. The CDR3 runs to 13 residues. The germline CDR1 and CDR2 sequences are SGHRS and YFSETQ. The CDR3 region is CASSPGQNSPLHF. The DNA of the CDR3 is TGCGCCAGCAGCCCTGGACAGAATTCACCCCTCCACTTT.

The CDR3 region has the DNA TGTGCCAGCAGCTTAGTTGGGGGGGACGGAGCTTTCTTT. It is translated as CASSLVGGDGAFF. The chain joins TRBV11-2 to TRBJ1-1; D is possibly TRBD1 (5 bases). With 1 base removed from V and 10 bases from J, the gap between germline ends came to 13 bases. The CDR3 is 13 amino acids. Per germline, CDR1 SGHAT and CDR2 FQNNGV.